This TCR beta chain comes out of a study of metastatic and nonmetastatic thyroid tumors (dated by TCRdb to 2020 to 2022). For context, the study as a whole: Repertoires from peripheral blood and from tumor or nodule tissue samples of malignant and benign thyroid patients were compared.

Library preparation employed PCR. The reads were generated on an Illumina HiSeq 4000. High-throughput sequencing was used to profile the CDR3 region of the TCR beta-chain in every patient. From the authors' description of their analysis: A classifier to discriminate distant-metastatic papillary thyroid cancer patients was built from CDR3 differences across clinicopathological groups. The Shannon index was used to assess repertoire diversity, and the Morisita-Horn index was used to assess tumor-blood repertoire similarity. Clones were called with MiXCR by TCRdb after fastp trimmed the public reads at Q25, and only in-frame beta chains were retained. The V and J calls come from TCRdb's annotation, not from the publication. The sample has 6,000 to 7,000 clones on record, 25% to 35% of them singletons. The ten biggest clones cover roughly a fifth of the sample. Summary of the overall study and its limitations: In both blood and tumor samples, malignant tumors were reported to have significantly higher TCR beta diversity than benign nodules.

Trimming at the junction amounts to 1 base on V and 0 bases on J, and the germline ends lie 4 bases apart. Measured from the cysteine to the phenylalanine, the CDR3 is 13 residues long. Of the read, only the CDR3 DNA is kept; its 39 bases are in frame from base 1. No patient had received any treatment before thyroid surgery. Using T-cell receptor beta sequencing, the researchers looked back retrospectively at clinical samples from patients, gathered between about 2011 and 2019. A remark on this clone: The clone's antigen remains unknown. It has no much larger one-base neighbor in the sample; base qualities were not kept.

The sequence joins TRBV12-3 or TRBV12-4 to TRBJ2-7, with the D gene too uncertain to name. Sequenced input: tumor tissue. The TCR sequence derives from a female donor with papillary thyroid cancer or a benign thyroid nodule (not recorded which). Some clones in this sample may be carry-over from other donors' samples. The DNA sequence is as follows: TGTGCCAGCAGTTTAGTAGGCTCCTACGAGCAGTACTTC. Its protein reads: CASSLVGSYEQYF.